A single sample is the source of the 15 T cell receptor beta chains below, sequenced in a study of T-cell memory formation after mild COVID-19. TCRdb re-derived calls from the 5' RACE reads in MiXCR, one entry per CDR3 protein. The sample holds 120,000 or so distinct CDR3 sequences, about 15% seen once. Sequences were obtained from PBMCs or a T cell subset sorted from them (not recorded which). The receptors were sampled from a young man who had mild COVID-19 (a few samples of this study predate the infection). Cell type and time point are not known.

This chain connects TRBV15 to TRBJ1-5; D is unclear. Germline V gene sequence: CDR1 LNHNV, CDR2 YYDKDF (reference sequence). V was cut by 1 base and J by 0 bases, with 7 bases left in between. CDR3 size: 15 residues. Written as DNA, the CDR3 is TGTGCCACCAGCAGAGGACGGGGTAGCAATCAGCCCCAGCATTTT. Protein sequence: CATSRGRGSNQPQHF. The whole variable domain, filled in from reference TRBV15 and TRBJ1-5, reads DAMVIQNPRYQVTQFGKPVTLSCSQTLNHNVMYWYQQKSSQAPKLLFHYYDKDFNNEADTPDNFQSRRPNTSFCFLDIRSPGLGDTAMYLCATSRGRGSNQPQHFGDGTRLSIL.

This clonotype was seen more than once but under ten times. Here the CDR3 reads CAISSGGNTEAFF. The CDR3 DNA sequence: TGTGCCATCAGCTCAGGGGGGAACACTGAAGCTTTCTTT. V usage is TRBV10-3 and J usage is TRBJ1-1, with TRBD1 matching over 7 bases. CDR3 length equals 13 residues. Trimming removed 6 bases from V and 1 base from J; junction bases left unmatched: 2. Germline loops: CDR1 ENHRY, CDR2 SYGVKD.

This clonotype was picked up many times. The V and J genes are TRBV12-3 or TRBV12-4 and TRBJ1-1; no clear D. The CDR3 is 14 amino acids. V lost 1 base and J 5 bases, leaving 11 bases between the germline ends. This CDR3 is CASSLEAGRTEAFF. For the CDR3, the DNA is TGTGCCAGCAGTTTAGAAGCGGGTAGGACTGAAGCTTTCTTT.

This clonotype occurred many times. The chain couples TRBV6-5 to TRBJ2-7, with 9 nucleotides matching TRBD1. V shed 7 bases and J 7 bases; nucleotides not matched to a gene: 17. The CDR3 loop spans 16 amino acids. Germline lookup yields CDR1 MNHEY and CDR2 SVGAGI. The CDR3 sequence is CASIRRPGQGAGEQYF. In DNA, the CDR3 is TGTGCCAGCATAAGGCGCCCGGGACAGGGAGCGGGAGAGCAGTACTTC.

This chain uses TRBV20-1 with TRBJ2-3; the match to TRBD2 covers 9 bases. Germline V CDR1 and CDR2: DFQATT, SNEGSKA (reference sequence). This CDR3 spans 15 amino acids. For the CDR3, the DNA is TGCAGCGCCCATCCCACTAGCGGGAGCACAGATACGCAGTATTTT. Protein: CSAHPTSGSTDTQYF.

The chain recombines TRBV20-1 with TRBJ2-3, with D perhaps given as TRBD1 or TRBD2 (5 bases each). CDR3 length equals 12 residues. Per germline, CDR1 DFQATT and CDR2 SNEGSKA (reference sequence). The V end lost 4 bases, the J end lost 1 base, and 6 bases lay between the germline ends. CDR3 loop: CSAKGRTDTQYF. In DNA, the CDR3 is TGCAGTGCTAAGGGACGCACAGATACGCAGTATTTT.

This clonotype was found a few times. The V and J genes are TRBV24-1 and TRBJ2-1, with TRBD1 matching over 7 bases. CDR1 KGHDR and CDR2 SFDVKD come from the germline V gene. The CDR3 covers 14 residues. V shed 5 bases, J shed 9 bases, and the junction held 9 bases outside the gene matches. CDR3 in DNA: TGTGCCACCAGTGCAACCGACAGGGACAGTGAGCAGTTCTTC. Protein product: CATSATDRDSEQFF.

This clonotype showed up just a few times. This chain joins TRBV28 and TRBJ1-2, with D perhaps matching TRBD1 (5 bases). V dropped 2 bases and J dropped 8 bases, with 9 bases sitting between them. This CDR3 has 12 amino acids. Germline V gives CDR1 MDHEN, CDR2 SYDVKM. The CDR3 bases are TGTGCCAGCAGTTTAAGAGGGACGGGCTACACCTTC. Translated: CASSLRGTGYTF.

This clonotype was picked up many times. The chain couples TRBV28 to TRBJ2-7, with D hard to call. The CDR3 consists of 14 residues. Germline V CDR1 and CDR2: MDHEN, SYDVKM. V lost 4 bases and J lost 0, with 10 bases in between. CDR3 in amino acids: CASSSRRGSYEQYV. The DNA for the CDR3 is TGTGCCAGCAGTTCTAGAAGAGGCTCCTACGAGCAGTACGTC.

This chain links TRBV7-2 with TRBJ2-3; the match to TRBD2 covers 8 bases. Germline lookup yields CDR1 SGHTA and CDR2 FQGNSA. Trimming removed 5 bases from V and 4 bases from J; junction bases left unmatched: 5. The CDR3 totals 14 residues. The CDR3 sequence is CASSPRGAADTQYF. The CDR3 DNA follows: TGTGCCAGCAGCCCGCGGGGGGCCGCAGATACGCAGTATTTT.

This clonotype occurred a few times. CDR3 in amino acids: CASSPWGQGAETQYF. As DNA, the CDR3 is TGTGCCAGCAGCCCATGGGGACAGGGGGCGGAGACCCAGTACTTC. The chain carries TRBV7-2 and TRBJ2-5; 12 bases are shared with TRBD1. The junction had 6 bases not matched to a gene; V was cut back by 5 bases and J by 5 bases. There are 15 residues in the CDR3. CDR1 SGHTA and CDR2 FQGNSA come from the germline V gene.

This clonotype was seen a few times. The CDR3 DNA is TGTGCCAGCATCTTCGTGGAGACCCAGTACTTC. It is translated as CASIFVETQYF. The genes are TRBV2 and TRBJ2-5, with D unclear. In germline, CDR1 is SNHLY, CDR2 FYNNEI. V gave up 7 bases and J gave up 5 bases, with 8 bases separating them. This CDR3 has 11 residues. Full variable domain (missing parts from reference TRBV2 and TRBJ2-5): EPEVTQTPSHQVTQMGQEVILRCVPISNHLYFYWYRQILGQKVEFLVSFYNNEISEKSEIFDDQFSVERPDGSNFTLKIRSTKLEDSAMYFCASIFVETQYFGPGTRLLVL.

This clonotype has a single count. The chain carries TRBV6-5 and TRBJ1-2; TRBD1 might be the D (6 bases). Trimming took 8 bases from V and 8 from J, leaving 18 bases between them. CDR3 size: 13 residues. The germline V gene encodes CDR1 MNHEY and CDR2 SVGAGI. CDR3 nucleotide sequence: TGTGCCAGCCGGCGCCCGGGACAAAGCGGCTACACCTTC. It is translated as CASRRPGQSGYTF.

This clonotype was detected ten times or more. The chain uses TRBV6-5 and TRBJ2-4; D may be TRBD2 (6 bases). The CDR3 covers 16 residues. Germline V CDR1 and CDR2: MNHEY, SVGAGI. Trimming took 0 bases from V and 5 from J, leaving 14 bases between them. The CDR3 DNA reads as TGTGCCAGCAGTTACTCATTCGCGGGGAGACAAAACATTCAGTACTTC. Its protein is CASSYSFAGRQNIQYF.

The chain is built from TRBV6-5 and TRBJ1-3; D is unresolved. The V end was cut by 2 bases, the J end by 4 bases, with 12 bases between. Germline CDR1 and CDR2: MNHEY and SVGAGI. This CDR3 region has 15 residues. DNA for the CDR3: TGTGCCAGCAGTTACGCAGACGTCGCCGGAAACACCATATATTTT. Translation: CASSYADVAGNTIYF.